This entry is about one T cell receptor beta chain. What it binds is not known. At cycle 4 day 1, cycle 7 day 1, and baseline, blood was sampled. The sample belongs to a study of OX40 agonist ivuxolimab in advanced cancers. Study outcomes and limitations: Certain nonresponders additionally had low normalized T-cell clonal expansion. Both blood CD4+ and CD8+ T cells showed clonal growth by week 6 at 0.1 to 3.0 mg/kg. On average, a greater number of expanded clones characterised CD8+ T cells relative to CD4+.

Between the trimmed V and J ends, which lost 4 bases and 1 base, there was a span of 16 bases. The germline gives CDR1 SGHDN, CDR2 FVKESK. This CDR3 comprises 16 residues. Produced via immunoSEQ multiplex PCR; TCRdb's table is partial and in-frame only. Among 80,000 or so clones listed, around 85% were seen once. The chain carries TRBV14 and TRBJ1-1, with D perhaps matching TRBD1 (5 bases). This specimen consisted of CD4+ or CD8+ T cells sorted from blood, obtained in a trial of the OX40 agonist ivuxolimab. This TCR came from an adult with an advanced solid tumor such as melanoma, head and neck, liver or kidney cancer. The CDR3 coding sequence is TGTGCCAGCAGCCTCTTAGAGGGGCGCACGAACACTGAAGCTTTCTTT. Protein product: CASSLLEGRTNTEAFF. Variable domain in full (rest from reference TRBV14 and TRBJ1-1): EAGVTQFPSHSVIEKGQTVTLRCDPISGHDNLYWYRRVMGKEIKFLLHFVKESKQDESGMPNNRFLAERTGGTYSTLKVQPAELEDSGVYFCASSLLEGRTNTEAFFGQGTRLTVV.